The clone carrying this TCR beta chain appeared a single time. Its antigen is currently unknown. These data are taken from a study of cytomegalovirus exposure and HLA in healthy donors. Primers: 60 Vbeta forward and 13 Jbeta reverse. Profiling relied on immunoSEQ multiplex PCR, and the TCRdb table lists in-frame clones only, not all of them. This sample has more than 110,000 clones, with 65% to 80% found just once. CDR1 is PRHDT, CDR2 FYEKMQ, per germline (reference sequence). This CDR3 has 15 residues. V shed 5 bases and J shed 4 bases, with 15 bases lying between them. General study results and limits: In a later analysis, most CMV-associated TCR beta chains appeared HLA-restricted. The authors considered a cluster of highly shared sequence variants likely to be a sequencing artifact. Associated with cytomegalovirus, according to the listing, were around 160 TCR beta chains.

J is TRBJ2-4 and V is TRBV13; D might be TRBD2 (7 bases). Sequenced input: PBMCs. The receptor's source is a male donor in good health and CMV-seropositive. The CDR3 protein is CASSTTRGPKNIQYF. The CDR3 DNA reads TGTGCCAGCAGCACAACGCGGGGGCCAAAAAACATTCAGTACTTC. The full variable domain, completed using reference TRBV13 and TRBJ2-4, is AAGVIQSPRHLIKEKRETATLKCYPIPRHDTVYWYQQGPGQDPQFLISFYEKMQSDKGSIPDRFSAQQFSDYHSELNMSSLELGDSALYFCASSTTRGPKNIQYFGAGTRLSVL.